This T cell receptor beta chain came from a study of T cell responses to AZD1222 COVID-19 vaccine (dated by TCRdb to the early 2020s). Study-level background: A total of 233 trial participants underwent TCR sequencing, of whom roughly 210 had received two doses of AZD1222 and around 25 had received two doses of the MenACWY control vaccine. Enrollment into the trials was organized by age into subgroups of 18-55, 56-69 and 70-plus years, and those subgroups contained approximately 160, 26 and 62 TCR-sequenced participants, respectively.

CDR1 and CDR2 (SQVTM, ANQGSEA) derive from the germline V gene. V is trimmed back by 2 bases and J by 2 bases, and the junction contains 1 base that no gene match accounts for. The CDR3 runs 13 amino acids, cysteine and phenylalanine included. The DNA shown is the 39-base CDR3, in frame from base 1. Comment on this clone: This receptor's antigen is unknown. Base qualities are not provided; no much larger clone lies one nucleotide away.

The CDR3 regions of human TCRbeta chains were subjected to immunosequencing. As for the original processing: TCRs in the repertoires were compared against a reference library of SARS-CoV-2-specific TCRs that had been generated with the MIRA antigen-specificity platform. Breadth was defined as the fraction of unique TCRs that were SARS-CoV-2-associated, and depth was defined as the fraction of total T cells that were SARS-CoV-2-associated. Using the MIRA data, each spike-specific TCR was assigned both to the spike region to which the TCR was reactive and to a CD4 or CD8 class. Log10-transformed breadth and depth values were compared by one-way ANOVA with Sidak's multiple comparisons tests. The immuneACCESS repertoire file appears here via TCRdb, limited to in-frame rearrangements. These files lack a portion of the clones; in checked studies, under half of the deficit traces to unresolved V genes, and the cause of the others is not known. The D gene and trimming were derived from the DNA, and the V and J assignments and clone size from that table. The table for this sample lists 55,000 to 65,000 clones; 89% of them were counted only once. The top ten clones comprise 5% to 6.5% of the sample.

Overall study results and their limits: After two AZD1222 doses, both the breadth and the depth of spike-specific TCRs were significantly higher than at day 0 and than in MenACWY recipients. No day 14 peak-response samples were available, so repertoires were characterized only after the peak T cell response. Conclusions about previously exposed vaccinees were limited because only six AZD1222 recipients were SARS-CoV-2 seropositive at baseline. The 56-69-year group was small, and its depth increase did not reach significance, likely because of low power. Vaccine-associated CD4 TCRs spanned the whole spike protein, with dominant responses in regions 160-218 and 743-854. Reportedly, almost half of the unique spike-specific TCRs recognized epitopes lying outside the regions that are mutated in the B.1.351 and B.1.1.7 variants. Most participants were white British and females outnumbered males, and the authors suggested that clonal diversity may have been underestimated.

The sample's time point label, decoded: about 28 days (+/-7) after the second vaccine dose. AZD1222 recipients whose second dose came at about 4 weeks and those whose second dose came at about 12 weeks were combined into one group, since spike-specific TCR depth and breadth did not differ between the two schedules. Vaccinee samples were obtained from the UK trials COV001 and COV002, which included a single-blind randomized controlled phase 2/3 trial of AZD1222 (ChAdOx1 nCoV-19) in healthy adults. For TCRbeta chain sequencing, PBMC samples from trial participants were taken at day 0 and at day 28 after the second dose.

Source: peripheral blood, taken 28 days after the second AZD1222 dose. The V and J genes are TRBV29-1 and TRBJ2-7; TRBD2 aligns with 9 central bases. The receptor's source is an adult who received the AZD1222 COVID-19 vaccine. The DNA reads TGCAGCGTTGAACCTAGCGGGACCTACGAGCAGTACTTC. This gives the protein CSVEPSGTYEQYF.